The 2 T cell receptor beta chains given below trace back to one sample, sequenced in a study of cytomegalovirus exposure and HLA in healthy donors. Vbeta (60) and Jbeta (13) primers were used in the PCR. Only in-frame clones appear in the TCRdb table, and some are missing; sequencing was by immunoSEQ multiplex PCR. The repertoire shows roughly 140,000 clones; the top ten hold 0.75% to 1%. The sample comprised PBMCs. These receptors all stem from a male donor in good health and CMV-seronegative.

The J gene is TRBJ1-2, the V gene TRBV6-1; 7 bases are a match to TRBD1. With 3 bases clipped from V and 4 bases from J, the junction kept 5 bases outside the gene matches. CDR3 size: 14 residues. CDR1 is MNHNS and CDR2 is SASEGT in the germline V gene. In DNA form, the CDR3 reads TGTGCCAGCAGTGAGCAGGGGGTCGTCTATGGCTACACCTTC. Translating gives CASSEQGVVYGYTF.

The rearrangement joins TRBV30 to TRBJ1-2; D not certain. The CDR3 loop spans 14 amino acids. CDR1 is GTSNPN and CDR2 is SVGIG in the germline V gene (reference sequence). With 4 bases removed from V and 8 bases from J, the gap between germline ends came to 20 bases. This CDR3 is CAWKEAALTRGYTF. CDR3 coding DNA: TGTGCCTGGAAGGAGGCGGCCTTAACTCGAGGCTACACCTTC.